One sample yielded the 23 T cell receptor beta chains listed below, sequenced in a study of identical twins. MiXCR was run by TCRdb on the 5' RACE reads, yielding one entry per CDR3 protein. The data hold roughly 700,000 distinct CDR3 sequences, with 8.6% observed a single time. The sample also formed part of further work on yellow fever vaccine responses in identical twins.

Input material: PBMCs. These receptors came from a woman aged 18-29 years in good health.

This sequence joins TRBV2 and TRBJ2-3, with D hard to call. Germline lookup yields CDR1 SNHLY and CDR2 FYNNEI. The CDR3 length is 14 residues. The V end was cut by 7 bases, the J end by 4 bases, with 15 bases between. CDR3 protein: CASTLGGVADTQYF. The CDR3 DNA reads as TGTGCCAGCACCCTCGGTGGCGTAGCAGATACGCAGTATTTT.

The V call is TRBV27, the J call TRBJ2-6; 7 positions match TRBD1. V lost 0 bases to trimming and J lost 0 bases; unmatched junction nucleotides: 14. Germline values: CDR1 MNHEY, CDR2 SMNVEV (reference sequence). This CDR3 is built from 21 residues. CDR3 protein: CASSLSPPTDSGGSGANVLTF. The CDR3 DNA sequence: TGTGCCAGCAGTTTATCTCCCCCTACAGATTCAGGGGGCTCTGGGGCCAACGTCCTGACTTTC.

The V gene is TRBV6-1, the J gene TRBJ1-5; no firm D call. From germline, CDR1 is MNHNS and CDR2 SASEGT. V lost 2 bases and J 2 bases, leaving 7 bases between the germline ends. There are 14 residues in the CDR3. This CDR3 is CASSETSRNQPQHF. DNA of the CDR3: TGTGCCAGCAGTGAAACTTCTCGCAATCAGCCCCAGCATTTT.

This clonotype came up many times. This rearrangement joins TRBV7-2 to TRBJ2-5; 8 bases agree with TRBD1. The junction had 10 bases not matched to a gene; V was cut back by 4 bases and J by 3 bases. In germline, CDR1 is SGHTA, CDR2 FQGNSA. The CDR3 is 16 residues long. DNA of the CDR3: TGTGCCAGCAGCTACCGGACAGGGCGGTTTGAAGAGACCCAGTACTTC. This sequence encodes CASSYRTGRFEETQYF.

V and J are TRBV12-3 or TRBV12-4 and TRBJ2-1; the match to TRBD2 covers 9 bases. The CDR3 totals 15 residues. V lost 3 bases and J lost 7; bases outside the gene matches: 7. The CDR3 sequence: CASSLAGGGANEQFF. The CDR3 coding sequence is TGTGCCAGCAGTTTGGCTGGCGGGGGGGCGAATGAGCAGTTCTTC.

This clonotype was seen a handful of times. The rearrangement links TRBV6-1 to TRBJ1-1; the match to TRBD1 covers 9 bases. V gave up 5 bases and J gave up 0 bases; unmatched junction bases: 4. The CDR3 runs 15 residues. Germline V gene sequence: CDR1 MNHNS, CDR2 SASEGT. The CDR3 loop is CASSPWTGVNTEAFF. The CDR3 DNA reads TGTGCCAGCAGTCCCTGGACAGGGGTGAACACTGAAGCTTTCTTT.

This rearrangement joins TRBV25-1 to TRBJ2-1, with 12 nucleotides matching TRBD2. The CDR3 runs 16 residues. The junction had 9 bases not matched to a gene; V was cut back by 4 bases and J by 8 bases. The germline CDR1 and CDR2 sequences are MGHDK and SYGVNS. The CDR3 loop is CASSAETSGRGDEQFF. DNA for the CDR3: TGTGCCAGCAGTGCCGAGACTAGCGGGAGAGGGGATGAGCAGTTCTTC.

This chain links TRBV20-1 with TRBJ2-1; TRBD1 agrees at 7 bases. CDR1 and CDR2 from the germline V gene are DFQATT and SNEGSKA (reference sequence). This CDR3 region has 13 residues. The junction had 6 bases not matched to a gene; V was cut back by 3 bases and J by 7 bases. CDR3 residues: CSARGDSWNEQFF. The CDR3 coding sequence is TGCAGTGCTAGGGGGGACAGTTGGAATGAGCAGTTCTTC.

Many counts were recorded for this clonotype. The CDR3: CASSLDRGKTQYF. The CDR3 nucleotides read TGTGCCAGCAGTTTAGACAGGGGAAAGACCCAGTACTTC. The chain couples TRBV6-2 or TRBV6-3 to TRBJ2-5, with TRBD1 identical over 8 bases. The CDR3 has 13 residues. The germline CDR1 and CDR2 sequences are MNHEY and SVGEGT. J lost 6 bases, V lost 4 bases, and 4 bases had no gene match.

As DNA, the CDR3 is TGCAGTGCTGGACCGGGGTCCGGAGAGACCCAGTACTTC. It translates to CSAGPGSGETQYF. The V and J genes are TRBV20-1 and TRBJ2-5, with D tentatively TRBD2 (5 bases). The CDR3 length is 13 residues. V lost 5 bases and J lost 4, with 14 bases in between. Germline CDR1 reads DFQATT; CDR2 reads SNEGSKA (reference sequence).

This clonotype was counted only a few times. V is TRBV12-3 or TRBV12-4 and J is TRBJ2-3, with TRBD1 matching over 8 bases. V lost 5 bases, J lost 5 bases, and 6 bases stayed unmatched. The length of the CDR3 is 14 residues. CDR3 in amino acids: CASSPGQGQDTQYF. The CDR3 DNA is TGTGCCAGCAGTCCCGGACAGGGACAAGATACGCAGTATTTT.

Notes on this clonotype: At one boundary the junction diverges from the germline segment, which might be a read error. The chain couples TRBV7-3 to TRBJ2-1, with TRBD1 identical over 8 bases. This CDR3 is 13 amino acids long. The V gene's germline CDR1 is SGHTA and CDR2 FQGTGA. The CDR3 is CASRSTGGGEQLF. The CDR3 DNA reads TGTGCCAGCAGGTCCACAGGGGGTGGTGAGCAGTTATTC. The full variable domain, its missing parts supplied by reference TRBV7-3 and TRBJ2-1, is GAGVSQTPSNKVTEKGKYVELRCDPISGHTALYWYRQSLGQGPEFLIYFQGTGAADDSGLPNDRFFAVRPEGSVSTLKIQRTERGDSAVYLCASRSTGGGEQLFGPGTRLTVL.

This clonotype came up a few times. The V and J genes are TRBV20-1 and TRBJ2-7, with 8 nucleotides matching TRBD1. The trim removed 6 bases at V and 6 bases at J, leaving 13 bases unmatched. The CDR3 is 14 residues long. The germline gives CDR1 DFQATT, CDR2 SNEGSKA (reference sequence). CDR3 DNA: TGCAGTGCAAAAGCCCCGGGACAGGTCTCCGAGCAGTACTTC. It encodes CSAKAPGQVSEQYF.

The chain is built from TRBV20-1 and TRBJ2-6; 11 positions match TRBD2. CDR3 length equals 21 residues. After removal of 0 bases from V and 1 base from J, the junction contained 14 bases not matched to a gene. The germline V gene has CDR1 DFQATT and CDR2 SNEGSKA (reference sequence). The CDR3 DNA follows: TGCAGTGCTAGAGATCTTGGCAGGGGAACTAGCGGGAGATCTGGGGCCAACGTCCTGACTTTC. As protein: CSARDLGRGTSGRSGANVLTF.

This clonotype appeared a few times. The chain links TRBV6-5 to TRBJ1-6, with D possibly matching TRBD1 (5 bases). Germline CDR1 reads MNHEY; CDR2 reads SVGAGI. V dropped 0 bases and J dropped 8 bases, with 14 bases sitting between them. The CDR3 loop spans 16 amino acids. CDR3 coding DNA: TGTGCCAGCAGTTACTCCGGGACCCAAGGGTATTCACCCCTCCACTTT. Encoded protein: CASSYSGTQGYSPLHF.

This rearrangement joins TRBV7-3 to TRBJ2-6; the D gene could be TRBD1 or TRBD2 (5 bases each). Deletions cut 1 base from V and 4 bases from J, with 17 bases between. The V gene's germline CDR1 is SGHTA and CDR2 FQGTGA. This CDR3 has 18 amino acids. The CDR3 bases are TGTGCCAGCAGCTTAAGCGGCTTCACGGGGCGCGGGGCCAACGTCCTGACTTTC. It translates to CASSLSGFTGRGANVLTF.

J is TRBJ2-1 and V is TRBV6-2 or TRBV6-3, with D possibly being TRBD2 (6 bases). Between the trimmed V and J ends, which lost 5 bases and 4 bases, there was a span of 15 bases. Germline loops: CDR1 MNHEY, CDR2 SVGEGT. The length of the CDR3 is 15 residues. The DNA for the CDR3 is TGTGCCAGCAGTCCCGGGGGTAGCAGATACAATGAGCAGTTCTTC. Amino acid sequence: CASSPGGSRYNEQFF.

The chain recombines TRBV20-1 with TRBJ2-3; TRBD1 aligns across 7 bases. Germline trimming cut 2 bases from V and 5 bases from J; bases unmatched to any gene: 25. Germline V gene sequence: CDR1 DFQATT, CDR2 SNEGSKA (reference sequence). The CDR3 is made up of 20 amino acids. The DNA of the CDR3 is TGCAGTGCTAGACCCCAACGATCTAAGGCTCACAGGGGATTGGGAGATACGCAGTATTTT. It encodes CSARPQRSKAHRGLGDTQYF.

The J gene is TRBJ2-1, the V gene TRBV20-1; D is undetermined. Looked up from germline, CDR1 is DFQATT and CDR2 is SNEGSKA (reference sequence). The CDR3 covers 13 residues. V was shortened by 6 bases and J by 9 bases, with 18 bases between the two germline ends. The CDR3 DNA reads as TGCAGTGCCCAGAGACGTCTGGTTAGTGAGCAGTTCTTC. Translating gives CSAQRRLVSEQFF.

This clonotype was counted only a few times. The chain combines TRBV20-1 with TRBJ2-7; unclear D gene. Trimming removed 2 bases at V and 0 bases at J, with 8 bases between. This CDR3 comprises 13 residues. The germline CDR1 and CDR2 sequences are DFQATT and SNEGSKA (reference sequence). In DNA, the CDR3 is TGCAGTGCTAGATATCCTAGCTCCTACGAGCAGTACTTC. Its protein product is CSARYPSSYEQYF.

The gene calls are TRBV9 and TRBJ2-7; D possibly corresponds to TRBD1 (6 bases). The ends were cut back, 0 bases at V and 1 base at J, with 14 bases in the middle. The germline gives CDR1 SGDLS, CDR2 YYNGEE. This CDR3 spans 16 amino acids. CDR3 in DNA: TGTGCCAGCAGCGTAGCCCGGACAGCGCGTTCCTACGAGCAGTACTTC. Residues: CASSVARTARSYEQYF.

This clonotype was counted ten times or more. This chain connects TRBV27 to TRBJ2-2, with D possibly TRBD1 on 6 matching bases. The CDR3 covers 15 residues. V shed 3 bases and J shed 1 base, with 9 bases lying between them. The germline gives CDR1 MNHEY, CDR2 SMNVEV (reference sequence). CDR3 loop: CASSFGTMNTGELFF. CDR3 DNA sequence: TGTGCCAGCAGTTTCGGGACAATGAACACCGGGGAGCTGTTTTTT.

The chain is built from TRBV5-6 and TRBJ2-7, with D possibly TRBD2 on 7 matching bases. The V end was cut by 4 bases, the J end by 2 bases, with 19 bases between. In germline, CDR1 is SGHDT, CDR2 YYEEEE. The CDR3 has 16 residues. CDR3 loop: CASSTPGGQGTYEQYF. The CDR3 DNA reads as TGTGCCAGCAGCACGCCCGGGGGGCAGGGTACCTACGAGCAGTACTTC.